The source of this T cell receptor beta chain is a study of Ad26.COV2.S vaccination and SARS-CoV-2 variants. Here immunoSEQ multiplex PCR was the method, and the copy in TCRdb shows in-frame clones only, minus some. The repertoire has over 400,000 clones, 92% of them found once; the top ten carry 1.5% to 2%. This CDR3 contains 15 residues. The V end was cut by 3 bases, the J end by 5 bases, with 16 bases between. In germline, CDR1 is ENHRY, CDR2 SYGVKD. Treatment indicated: 15 to 20 received Ad26.COV2.S at low or high dose, single or two shots; roughly 5 received placebo; per-sample allocation not given. The study sampled participants on day 63 after the first vaccine or placebo injection.

V usage is TRBV10-3 and J usage is TRBJ1-2; a weak D match, TRBD1 (5 bases). This receptor was taken from a person aged 18-60 years who received the Ad26.COV2.S COVID-19 vaccine or a placebo. The sequencing used peripheral blood, collected in a trial of Ad26.COV2.S vaccine versus placebo. CDR3 in DNA: TGTGCCATCAGTGATTTGGGGGGTGGTGAATATGGCTACACCTTC. Translating gives CAISDLGGGEYGYTF.